This TCR beta chain was sequenced in a study of early T cells in non-severe SARS-CoV-2 infection. This clonotype was counted many times. The CDR3 is made up of 10 amino acids. V lost 2 bases to trimming and J lost 9 bases, with 2 bases between them. Unique molecular identifiers were added to individual cDNA molecules. MiXCR was run by TCRdb on the 5' RACE reads, yielding one entry per CDR3 protein. Here the sample spans about 39,000 distinct CDR3 sequences, less than 6% being singletons. Source: whole blood, taken at baseline. The V and J genes are TRBV23-1 and TRBJ2-1; D is uncertain. TRBV23-1 is marked as an open reading frame, function uncertain. The receptor comes from an adult who was a healthcare worker with PCR-confirmed SARS-CoV-2 infection or an uninfected control (not recorded which). CDR3 protein: CASSQIEQFF. The DNA of the CDR3 is TGCGCCAGCAGTCAAATTGAGCAGTTCTTC.